Listed below are T cell receptor beta chains from one sample, sequenced in a study of CXCR3-negative and CXCR3-positive naive CD8 T cells. TCRdb re-called the 5' RACE reads; every CDR3 protein appears as one record, without DNA. Listed are 100,000 to 150,000 distinct CDR3 sequences; approximately 0.46% falls within the top ten. The source material was naive CXCR3- CD8+ T cells from blood. Receptor source: a human donor in good health. Some clones in this sample may be carry-over from other donors' samples. CDR3s include the opening cysteine and the closing phenylalanine or tryptophan.

j_call v_call cdr3_aa
TRBJ2-2 TRBV11-3 CASSHENRDLNTGELFF
TRBJ2-3 TRBV7-9 CASSLALDTQYF
TRBJ2-7 TRBV14 CASSQDQAGFAEQYF
TRBJ2-1 TRBV11-2 CASYKLGAAGGPKNNEQFF
TRBJ2-1 TRBV19 CASSIMAYNEQFF
TRBJ2-2 TRBV7-3 CASSLTGAGANTGELFF
TRBJ1-1 TRBV11-1 CASSLAAVNTEAFF
TRBJ2-3 TRBV11-3 CASSFVIQDTQYF
TRBJ2-5 TRBV5-5 CASSSLWDRDQATQYF
TRBJ2-1 TRBV5-1 CASSWRDGPNEQFF
TRBJ2-7 TRBV13 CASTGRNYEQYF
TRBJ2-5 TRBV29-1 CSGKTGSETQYF
TRBJ2-1 TRBV7-9 CASSLVTSGGNNEQFF
TRBJ1-6 TRBV28 CASRAPGQGNSPLHF
TRBJ2-3 TRBV24-1 CATNHEGDTQYF
TRBJ2-1 TRBV29-1 CSVYRETLNEQFF
TRBJ2-7 TRBV29-1 CSVETYGSYEQYF
TRBJ1-2 TRBV4-3 CASSQDLSWGDYGYTF
TRBJ2-1 TRBV19 CVSSMGQGLYNEQFF
TRBJ2-1 TRBV28 CASSFGDRELIEQFF
TRBJ1-5 TRBV5-6 CASSLVGQPQHF
TRBJ2-2 TRBV28 CASSTPRQGSGELFF
TRBJ2-7 TRBV9 CASSVGTSYEQYF
TRBJ2-1 TRBV3-1 CASSQATLSLAGVGQFF
TRBJ2-3 TRBV29-1 CSVVPPVASTDTQYF
TRBJ1-2 TRBV28 CASSLLGEEVMDYGYTF
TRBJ1-4 TRBV12-3/TRBV12-4 CASSQARNHRNEKLFF
TRBJ2-7 TRBV7-9 CASSFLGVHEQYF
TRBJ1-2 TRBV7-9 CASSSGDSPYGYTF
TRBJ2-5 TRBV6-5 CASSETGAQETQYF
TRBJ2-5 TRBV29-1 CSVYWDGVETQYF
TRBJ2-7 TRBV25-1 CASSESGQVAIEQYF
TRBJ2-5 TRBV2 CATGPDPETQYF
TRBJ1-1 TRBV7-9 CASSPWDPSTEAFF